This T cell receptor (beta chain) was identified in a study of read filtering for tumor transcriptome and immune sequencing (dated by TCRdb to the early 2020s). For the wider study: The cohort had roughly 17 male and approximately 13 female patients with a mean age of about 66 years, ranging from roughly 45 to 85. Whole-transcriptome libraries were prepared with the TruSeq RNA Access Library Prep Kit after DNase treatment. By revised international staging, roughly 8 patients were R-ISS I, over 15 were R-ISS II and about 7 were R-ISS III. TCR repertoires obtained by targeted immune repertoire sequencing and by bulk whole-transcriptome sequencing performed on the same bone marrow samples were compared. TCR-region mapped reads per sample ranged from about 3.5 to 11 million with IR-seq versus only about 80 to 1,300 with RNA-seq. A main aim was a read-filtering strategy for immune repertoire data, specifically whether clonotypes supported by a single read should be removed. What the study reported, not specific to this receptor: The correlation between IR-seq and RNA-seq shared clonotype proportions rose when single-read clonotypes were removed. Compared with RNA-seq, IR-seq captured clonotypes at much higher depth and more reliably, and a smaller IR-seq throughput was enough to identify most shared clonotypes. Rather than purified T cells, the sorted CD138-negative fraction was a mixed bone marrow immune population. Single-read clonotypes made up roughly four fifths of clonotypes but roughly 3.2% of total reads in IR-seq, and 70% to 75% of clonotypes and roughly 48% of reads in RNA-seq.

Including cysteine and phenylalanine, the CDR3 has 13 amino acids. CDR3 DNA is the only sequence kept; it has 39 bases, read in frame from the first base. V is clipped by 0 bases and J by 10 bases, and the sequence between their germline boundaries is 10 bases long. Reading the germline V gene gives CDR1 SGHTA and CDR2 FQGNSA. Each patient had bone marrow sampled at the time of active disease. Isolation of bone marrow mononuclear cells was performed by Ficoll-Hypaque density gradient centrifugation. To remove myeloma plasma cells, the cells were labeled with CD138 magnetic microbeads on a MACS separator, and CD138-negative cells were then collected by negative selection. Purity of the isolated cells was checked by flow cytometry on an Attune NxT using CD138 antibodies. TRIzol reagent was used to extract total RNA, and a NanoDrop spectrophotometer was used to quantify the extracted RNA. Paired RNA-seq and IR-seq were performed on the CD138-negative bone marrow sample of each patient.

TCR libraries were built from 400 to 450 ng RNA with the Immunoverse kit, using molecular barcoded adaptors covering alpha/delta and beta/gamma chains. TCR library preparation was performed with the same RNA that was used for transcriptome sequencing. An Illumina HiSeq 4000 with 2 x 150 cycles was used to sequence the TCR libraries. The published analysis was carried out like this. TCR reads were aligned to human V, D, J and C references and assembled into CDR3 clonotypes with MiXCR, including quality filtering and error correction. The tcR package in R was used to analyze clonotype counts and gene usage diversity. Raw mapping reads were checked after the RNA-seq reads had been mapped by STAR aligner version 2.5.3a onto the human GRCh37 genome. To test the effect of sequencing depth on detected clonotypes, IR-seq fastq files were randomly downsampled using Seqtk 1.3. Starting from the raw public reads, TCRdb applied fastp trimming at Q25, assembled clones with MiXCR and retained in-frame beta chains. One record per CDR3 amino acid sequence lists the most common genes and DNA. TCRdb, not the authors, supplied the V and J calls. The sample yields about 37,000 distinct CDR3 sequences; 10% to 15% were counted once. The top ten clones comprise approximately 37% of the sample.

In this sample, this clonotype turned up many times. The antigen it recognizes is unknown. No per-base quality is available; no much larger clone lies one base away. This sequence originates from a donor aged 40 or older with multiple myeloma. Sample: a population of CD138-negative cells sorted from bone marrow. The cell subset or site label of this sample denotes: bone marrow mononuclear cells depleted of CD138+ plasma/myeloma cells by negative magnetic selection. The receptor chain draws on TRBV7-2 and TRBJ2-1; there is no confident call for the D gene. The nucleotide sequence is TGTGCCAGCAGCTTAGCGTTCGGTAGCGAGCAGTTCTTC. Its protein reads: CASSLAFGSEQFF.